What follows are 25 T cell receptor beta chains derived from one specimen sequenced in a study of cytomegalovirus exposure and HLA in healthy donors. Primers: 60 Vbeta forward and 13 Jbeta reverse. The data were produced by immunoSEQ multiplex PCR, yet TCRdb's version contains in-frame clones alone and is incomplete. Here the sample spans about 140,000 clones, over 60% being singletons. Sequences were obtained from PBMCs. The receptors were gathered from a middle-aged man in good health and CMV-seropositive.

The chain combines TRBV7-2 with TRBJ2-5; maybe TRBD1 (7 bases). Germline V gives CDR1 SGHTA, CDR2 FQGNSA. The V end was cut by 1 base, the J end by 1 base, with 10 bases between. The CDR3 runs to 15 residues. The CDR3 region is CASSLDQGGQETQYF. As DNA, the CDR3 is TGTGCCAGCAGCTTAGACCAGGGGGGCCAAGAGACCCAGTACTTC. The variable domain in full, completed from reference TRBV7-2 and TRBJ2-5, reads GAGVSQSPSNKVTEKGKDVELRCDPISGHTALYWYRQSLGQGLEFLIYFQGNSAPDKSGLPSDRFSAERTGGSVSTLTIQRTQQEDSAVYLCASSLDQGGQETQYFGPGTRLLVL.

The V call is TRBV7-2, the J call TRBJ2-5, with D hard to call. Germline V gene data show CDR1 as SGHTA and CDR2 as FQGNSA. V gave up 3 bases and J gave up 3 bases, with 8 bases separating them. CDR3 length equals 13 residues. The CDR3 region has the DNA TGTGCCAGCAGCTTGTTCGAGGAAGAGACCCAGTACTTC. Protein: CASSLFEEETQYF. The complete variable domain, with remaining parts taken from reference TRBV7-2 and TRBJ2-5, reads GAGVSQSPSNKVTEKGKDVELRCDPISGHTALYWYRQSLGQGLEFLIYFQGNSAPDKSGLPSDRFSAERTGGSVSTLTIQRTQQEDSAVYLCASSLFEEETQYFGPGTRLLVL.

This clone was counted a single time. The chain is built from TRBV27 and TRBJ2-5, with D perhaps TRBD1 (5 bases). V was clipped by 4 bases and J by 0 bases, with 9 bases between them. In germline, CDR1 is MNHEY, CDR2 SMNVEV (reference sequence). The CDR3 totals 14 residues. CDR3 in amino acids: CASSSQTDQETQYF. CDR3 bases: TGTGCCAGCAGTTCCCAGACAGACCAAGAGACCCAGTACTTC.

CDR3 protein: CASRRTNYGYTF. In DNA form, the CDR3 reads TGTGCCAGCCGCAGGACTAACTATGGCTACACCTTC. The gene calls are TRBV28 and TRBJ1-2; no clear D gene. V lost 8 bases to trimming and J lost 0 bases, with 7 bases between them. The CDR3 has 12 residues. CDR1 and CDR2 from the germline V gene are MDHEN and SYDVKM.

The genes are TRBV4-1 and TRBJ2-2, with TRBD1 as a possible D gene (5 bases). This CDR3 has 14 amino acids. With 5 bases removed from V and 1 base from J, the gap between germline ends came to 8 bases. Per the germline V gene, CDR1 is MGHRA and CDR2 is YSYEKL. The CDR3 coding sequence is TGCGCCAGCAGCTTCGGACAGAACACCGGGGAGCTGTTTTTT. Encoded protein: CASSFGQNTGELFF.

The V gene is TRBV6-5, the J gene TRBJ2-5; D perhaps matches TRBD2 (6 bases). This CDR3 has 13 residues. V was clipped by 4 bases and J by 4 bases, with 10 bases between them. Germline V gene sequence: CDR1 MNHEY, CDR2 SVGAGI. DNA of the CDR3: TGTGCCAGCAGTTTTGGGGGGAGAGAGACCCAGTACTTC. Protein: CASSFGGRETQYF.

The chain has TRBV7-8 and TRBJ1-5, with TRBD1 matching over 7 bases. With V trimmed by 5 bases and J by 6 bases, 4 bases remained unmatched. The CDR3 consists of 13 residues. The germline gives CDR1 SGHVS, CDR2 FQNEAQ. The CDR3 DNA sequence: TGTGCCAGCAGCCCGAGACAGGGTCAGCCCCAGCATTTT. This sequence encodes CASSPRQGQPQHF.

The rearrangement links TRBV25-1 to TRBJ2-7; the D is unclear. The CDR3 runs 14 residues. The germline V and J ends were trimmed by 2 bases and 2 bases, with 10 bases remaining between them. CDR1 is MGHDK and CDR2 is SYGVNS in the germline V gene. The CDR3 DNA follows: TGTGCCAGCAGTGAAAGGAACAGTCCCTACGAGCAGTACTTC. Amino acid sequence: CASSERNSPYEQYF.

J is TRBJ2-3 and V is TRBV5-1; 8 bases align to TRBD1. V lost 2 bases, J lost 6 bases, and 8 bases stayed unmatched. CDR3 length equals 15 residues. Germline V gene sequence: CDR1 SGHRS, CDR2 YFSETQ. The CDR3 bases are TGCGCCAGCAGCTTCGTGGGACAGGAAGCCGATACGCAGTATTTT. It yields the protein CASSFVGQEADTQYF.

The V gene is TRBV18, the J gene TRBJ2-7; D is perhaps TRBD1 (6 bases). Germline-derived CDR1 and CDR2 are KGHSH and LQKENI. Trimming shortened V by 6 bases and J by 5 bases, and 11 bases separated the two germline ends. The CDR3 sequence is 12 residues long. The CDR3 here is CASSLQGHEQYF. CDR3 nucleotide sequence: TGTGCCAGCTCTCTACAGGGCCACGAGCAGTACTTC.

This chain connects TRBV6-1 to TRBJ1-6; D unclear. The CDR3 consists of 11 residues. CDR1 and CDR2 (germline): MNHNS, SASEGT. Trimming left V 8 bases short and J 7 bases short, with 6 bases between. CDR3 bases: TGTGCCAGCTCTCGGAATTCACCCCTCCACTTT. Amino acids: CASSRNSPLHF.

This chain uses TRBV7-2 with TRBJ2-1; TRBD2 matches 7 bases. The CDR3 spans 16 residues. The V and J ends lost 1 base and 9 bases, in that order; junction bases with no gene match: 12. From germline, CDR1 is SGHTA and CDR2 FQGNSA. The CDR3 DNA follows: TGTGCCAGCAGCTTAGTGGCCGGTATCATAGCGGGTGAGCAGTTCTTC. Its protein product is CASSLVAGIIAGEQFF.

This clone was observed a single time. The chain joins TRBV7-3 to TRBJ2-1, with D perhaps matching TRBD2 (6 bases). Germline assignment: CDR1 SGHTA and CDR2 FQGTGA. V shed 4 bases and J shed 0 bases, with 10 bases lying between them. The length of the CDR3 is 15 residues. CDR3 nucleotide sequence: TGTGCCAGCAGCTACGCGGGGAGCTCCTACAATGAGCAGTTCTTC. As protein: CASSYAGSSYNEQFF.

This rearrangement joins TRBV7-2 to TRBJ2-5, with 7 bases matching TRBD1. Per the germline V gene, CDR1 is SGHTA and CDR2 is FQGNSA. The junction had 2 bases not matched to a gene; V was cut back by 3 bases and J by 4 bases. The CDR3 consists of 13 residues. CDR3 DNA sequence: TGTGCCAGCAGCTTCACAGGGGTAGAGACCCAGTACTTC. This sequence encodes CASSFTGVETQYF.

This clone occurred once. The J gene is TRBJ1-1, the V gene TRBV27, with D maybe TRBD1 (6 bases). CDR3 length equals 15 residues. The V gene lost 0 bases and the J gene lost 4 bases, with 12 bases spanning the gap. Per the germline V gene, CDR1 is MNHEY and CDR2 is SMNVEV (reference sequence). CDR3 residues: CASSLSVRGSTEAFF. CDR3 nucleotides: TGTGCCAGCAGTTTATCAGTCAGGGGAAGCACTGAAGCTTTCTTT.

This clone was recorded once. The chain joins TRBV5-6 to TRBJ1-5; 9 bases agree with TRBD1. Germline V gives CDR1 SGHDT, CDR2 YYEEEE. V dropped 4 bases and J dropped 1; count of bases not matched to a gene: 9. The CDR3 consists of 17 residues. CDR3 in amino acids: CASSRTGTGWSNQPQHF. CDR3 nucleotide sequence: TGTGCCAGCAGCCGAACGGGGACAGGGTGGAGCAATCAGCCCCAGCATTTT. The variable domain in full, completed from reference TRBV5-6 and TRBJ1-5, reads DAGVTQSPTHLIKTRGQQVTLRCSPKSGHDTVSWYQQALGQGPQFIFQYYEEEERQRGNFPDRFSGHQFPNYSSELNVNALLLGDSALYLCASSRTGTGWSNQPQHFGDGTRLSIL.

The V call is TRBV6-6, the J call TRBJ1-1, with unresolved D. The CDR3 runs 14 residues. The V gene lost 2 bases and the J gene lost 4 bases, with 11 bases spanning the gap. The germline V gene has CDR1 MNHNY and CDR2 SVGAGI (reference sequence). In DNA, the CDR3 is TGTGCCAGCAGTTACAGTCGGGGAGCCACTGAAGCTTTCTTT. The encoded protein is CASSYSRGATEAFF.

The gene calls are TRBV7-2 and TRBJ2-7, with 10 bases fitting TRBD1. CDR3 length equals 13 residues. Per the germline V gene, CDR1 is SGHTA and CDR2 is FQGNSA. Trimming at V came to 5 bases and at J to 4 bases, leaving 2 bases not matched to a gene. The CDR3 DNA reads TGTGCCAGCAGCCCGGGACAGGGGTACGAGCAGTACTTC. This codes for CASSPGQGYEQYF.

The chain employs TRBV13 and TRBJ2-7, with 7 positions matching TRBD1. The CDR3 sequence is 13 residues long. Germline-derived CDR1 and CDR2 are PRHDT and FYEKMQ (reference sequence). Losses at the gene ends were 1 base for V and 9 bases for J; bases not matched to a gene: 6. CDR3 sequence reads: CASSLAARDRQYF. The CDR3 DNA sequence: TGTGCCAGCAGCTTAGCCGCTCGGGACAGGCAGTACTTC.

The chain uses TRBV7-2 and TRBJ1-2; D remains unclear. The CDR3 consists of 12 residues. The V end was cut by 4 bases, the J end by 8 bases, with 11 bases between. Germline CDR1 SGHTA, CDR2 FQGNSA. CDR3 residues: CASSSHIWGYTF. CDR3 DNA sequence: TGTGCCAGCAGCTCTCACATTTGGGGCTACACCTTC.

The rearrangement joins TRBV5-1 to TRBJ2-3; D is ambiguous. The CDR3 spans 14 residues. The V and J ends lost 4 bases and 0 bases respectively, with 9 bases between them. Germline assignment: CDR1 SGHRS and CDR2 YFSETQ. CDR3 sequence: CASSGGRSTDTQYF. The CDR3 coding sequence is TGCGCCAGCAGCGGCGGTCGTAGCACAGATACGCAGTATTTT.

This clone was counted only a few times. The chain recombines TRBV19 with TRBJ2-1, with 8 bases aligning to TRBD1. This CDR3 has 17 residues. The ends lost 6 bases at V and 2 bases at J; junction bases unmatched: 12. Germline CDR1 and CDR2: LNHDA and SQIVND (reference sequence). This CDR3 reads CASRTLRYRGAYNEQFF. In DNA, the CDR3 is TGTGCCAGTAGAACACTCCGGTACAGGGGGGCCTACAATGAGCAGTTCTTC.

This clone has a single count. V and J are TRBV4-1 and TRBJ1-1; 10 bases map to TRBD1. CDR3 length: 18 residues. Germline trimming cut 0 bases from V and 1 base from J; bases unmatched to any gene: 8. Germline lookup yields CDR1 MGHRA and CDR2 YSYEKL. The CDR3 region has the DNA TGCGCCAGCAGCCAAGACCGTAGGACAGGGGGTGCGAACACTGAAGCTTTCTTT. Protein product: CASSQDRRTGGANTEAFF.

The CDR3 is CASSPQTGAISGNTIYF. DNA for the CDR3: TGTGCCAGCAGCCCCCAGACAGGGGCGATCTCTGGAAACACCATATATTTT. The genes are TRBV9 and TRBJ1-3, with TRBD1 matching 8 bases. Germline CDR1 SGDLS, CDR2 YYNGEE. CDR3 length: 17 amino acids. Trimming at V came to 4 bases and at J to 0 bases, leaving 9 bases not matched to a gene.

The rearrangement uses TRBV4-2 and TRBJ2-1; no clear D. The CDR3 runs 16 residues. Germline V gene data show CDR1 as LGHNA and CDR2 as YNFKEQ. The ends were cut back, 0 bases at V and 7 bases at J, with 16 bases in the middle. CDR3 DNA sequence: TGTGCCAGCAGCCAAGATCTTGGAATAGCTTCGAATGAGCAGTTCTTC. Its translation: CASSQDLGIASNEQFF.